Listed below are T cell receptor beta chains from one sample, sequenced in a study of T cell responses to AZD1222 COVID-19 vaccine. Libraries were prepared by immunoSEQ multiplex PCR; TCRdb keeps only in-frame clonotypes and omits some of them. The table lists about 140,000 clones, about 82% of them singletons. The sample in question was peripheral blood, obtained 28 days after the second dose of the MenACWY control vaccine. These receptors were taken from an adult who received the MenACWY meningococcal vaccine as a control. Each CDR3 is given with its conserved first and last residue. Fields, in order: D gene, V gene, J gene, clone size, CDR3 protein, CDR3 DNA. D genes are given only for firm matches. Size tells how often a clone was seen (once, few, many) or the class of an expanded clone, and some rows leave it out.

>TRBD2|TRBV4-1|TRBJ2-1|.
CASSRDGTSAYNEQFF
TGCGCCAGCAGCCGAGACGGGACTAGCGCTTACAATGAGCAGTTCTTC
>.|TRBV4-1|TRBJ1-3|.
CASSERTLPRARFGNTIYF
TGCGCCAGCAGCGAAAGGACCCTCCCGAGGGCGCGGTTCGGAAACACCATATATTTT
>TRBD1|TRBV10-3|TRBJ1-1|.
CAISEDSGQEGTEAFF
TGTGCCATCAGTGAGGATTCGGGACAGGAAGGGACTGAAGCTTTCTTT
>TRBD2|TRBV5-1|TRBJ2-3|.
CASASNSGSTDTQYF
TGCGCCAGCGCGTCGAATAGCGGGAGCACAGATACGCAGTATTTT
>.|TRBV30|TRBJ1-5|.
CAWSVRDQPQHF
TGTGCCTGGAGTGTACGAGATCAGCCCCAGCATTTT
>.|TRBV9|TRBJ1-2|.
CASSVRKQGDNYGYTF
TGTGCCAGCAGCGTAAGAAAGCAGGGTGACAACTATGGCTACACCTTC
>.|TRBV6-5|TRBJ1-5|.
CASRLGVHQPQHF
TGTGCCAGTCGGTTGGGGGTCCATCAGCCCCAGCATTTT
>TRBD1|TRBV3-1/TRBV3-2|TRBJ2-5|.
CASSDTGGLGGETQYF
TGTGCCAGCAGCGATACAGGGGGGCTCGGGGGAGAGACCCAGTACTTC
>.|TRBV11-3|TRBJ2-5|.
CASSLTGYQETQYF
TGTGCCAGCAGCTTAACAGGGTACCAAGAGACCCAGTACTTC
>.|TRBV29-1|TRBJ2-5|few
CSVEAPGRGRGRVVGTQYF
TGCAGCGTTGAAGCCCCAGGGCGGGGTCGCGGTCGCGTTGTAGGGACCCAGTACTTC
>.|TRBV12-2|TRBJ2-5|.
CASRFGWEPYQETQYF
TGTGCAAGTCGCTTCGGGTGGGAACCGTACCAAGAGACCCAGTACTTC
>.|TRBV30|TRBJ1-5|.
CAWSVLRWQPQHF
TGTGCCTGGAGTGTACTTAGGTGGCAGCCCCAGCATTTT
>TRBD1|TRBV28|TRBJ1-2|.
CASSLTTGTGGGYTF
TGTGCCAGCAGTCTTACGACCGGGACAGGGGGCGGCTACACCTTC
>.|TRBV3-1/TRBV3-2|TRBJ2-1|.
CASSQVTSTGEQFF
TGTGCCAGCAGCCAAGTAACGAGCACCGGTGAGCAGTTCTTC
>.|TRBV9|TRBJ2-1|.
CASSVGAASPNEQFF
TGTGCCAGCAGCGTAGGCGCTGCCTCCCCCAATGAGCAGTTCTTC
>.|TRBV5-4|TRBJ1-2|once
CASSLGTFYSF
TGTGCCAGCAGCCTCGGGACTTTTTACAGCTTC
>.|TRBV5-5|TRBJ2-5|.
CASSSGGGQETQYF
TGTGCCAGCAGCTCCGGCGGCGGTCAAGAGACCCAGTACTTC
>.|TRBV28|TRBJ2-2|.
CASTPLRHSGTGELFF
TGTGCCAGCACTCCCCTGAGGCACTCAGGCACCGGGGAGCTGTTTTTT
>.|TRBV27|TRBJ1-2|once
CASSLSRAGIYGYTF
TGTGCCAGCAGTTTAAGTCGTGCAGGGATTTATGGCTACACCTTC
>.|TRBV6-5|TRBJ1-5|.
CASSYAGANNQPQHF
TGTGCCAGCAGTTACGCAGGAGCCAACAATCAGCCCCAGCATTTT
>TRBD1|TRBV7-2|TRBJ1-2|.
CASNNRDRDGYTF
TGTGCCAGCAACAACCGGGACAGGGATGGCTACACCTTC
>TRBD1|TRBV15|TRBJ1-5|.
CATSRVGTGGNQPQHF
TGTGCCACCAGCAGAGTCGGGACAGGGGGCAATCAGCCCCAGCATTTT
>.|TRBV4-3|TRBJ2-6|.
CASSPRWTGANVLTF
TGCGCCAGCAGCCCAAGATGGACTGGGGCCAACGTCCTGACTTTC
>.|TRBV28|TRBJ1-6|few
CAITTRYNSPLHF
TGTGCCATTACGACGAGATATAATTCACCCCTCCACTTT
>.|TRBV7-9|TRBJ2-7|.
CASSLGVNYEQYF
TGTGCCAGCAGCTTAGGGGTTAACTACGAGCAGTACTTC
>TRBD1|TRBV3-1/TRBV3-2|TRBJ1-2|many
CASSQDPGTAKRSGYTF
TGTGCCAGCAGCCAAGATCCAGGGACAGCTAAAAGGAGTGGCTACACCTTC
>TRBD1|TRBV3-1/TRBV3-2|TRBJ1-2|.
CASSQALDRANYGYTF
TGTGCCAGCAGCCAAGCTCTGGACAGGGCTAACTATGGCTACACCTTC
>.|TRBV5-1|TRBJ1-4|.
CASSLGGVGEKLFF
TGCGCCAGCAGCTTGGGCGGGGTTGGTGAAAAACTGTTTTTT
>.|TRBV6-5|TRBJ2-2|.
CASIPRGFTGELFF
TGTGCCAGCATCCCGCGCGGTTTCACCGGGGAGCTGTTTTTT
>.|TRBV6-1|TRBJ2-1|.
CASSQASADEQFF
TGTGCCAGCAGTCAAGCCTCAGCCGATGAGCAGTTCTTC
>.|TRBV5-1|TRBJ2-1|.
CASSFLGGANNEQFF
TGCGCCAGCAGCTTTCTAGGGGGGGCTAACAATGAGCAGTTCTTC
>.|TRBV18|TRBJ1-2|.
CASSLSSGRLYGYTF
TGTGCCAGCTCCCTTTCGAGTGGGAGACTCTATGGCTACACCTTC
>TRBD1|TRBV27|TRBJ1-5|.
CASRRDRDEGQPQHF
TGTGCCAGCAGAAGAGACAGGGACGAGGGCCAGCCCCAGCATTTT
>TRBD2|TRBV6-2/TRBV6-3|TRBJ2-3|.
CASSWTSGRALADTQYF
TGTGCCAGCAGCTGGACTAGCGGGAGGGCCCTCGCAGATACGCAGTATTTT
>.|TRBV6-1|TRBJ2-3|.
CASSELGGAGTDTQYF
TGTGCCAGCAGTGAATTAGGGGGGGCAGGCACAGATACGCAGTATTTT
>.|TRBV9|TRBJ2-6|once
CASTPGALGANVLTF
TGTGCCAGCACTCCGGGGGCGTTAGGGGCCAACGTCCTGACTTTC
>.|TRBV10-3|TRBJ2-1|.
CAISESGGDEQFF
TGTGCCATCAGTGAGTCAGGGGGTGATGAGCAGTTCTTC
>.|TRBV7-9|TRBJ1-1|.
CASSSGQVRTEAFF
TGTGCCAGCAGCTCAGGACAAGTGAGAACTGAAGCTTTCTTT
>.|TRBV19|TRBJ2-2|.
CASSIRLNTGELFF
TGTGCCAGTAGTATTCGCCTGAACACCGGGGAGCTGTTTTTT
>TRBD2|TRBV5-1|TRBJ2-1|.
CASSSTRGLAVSYNEQFF
TGCGCCAGCAGCTCGACCCGGGGACTAGCTGTCTCCTACAATGAGCAGTTCTTC
>TRBD2|TRBV11-2|TRBJ2-1|.
CASSPSGGSSGRRNEQFF
TGTGCCAGCAGCCCTAGTGGGGGTAGTAGCGGGAGGAGGAATGAGCAGTTCTTC
>.|TRBV7-8|TRBJ2-6|.
CASLRPSGANVLTF
TGTGCCAGCTTGCGGCCCTCTGGGGCCAACGTCCTGACTTTC
>.|TRBV21-1|TRBJ2-7|few
CASSNPRQGYSYEQYF
TGTGCCAGCAGCAATCCTCGACAGGGTTATTCCTACGAGCAGTACTTC
>.|TRBV24-1|TRBJ1-2|.
CATSSTELYSYTF
TGTGCCACCAGCTCGACAGAGCTATATTCCTACACCTTC
>.|TRBV5-1|TRBJ2-6|.
CASSDDLGANVLTF
TGCGCCAGCAGCGATGACTTGGGGGCCAACGTCCTGACTTTC
>.|TRBV6-5|TRBJ1-6|.
CASSYLIRGGSPLHF
TGTGCCAGCAGTTACCTCATAAGGGGGGGCTCACCCCTCCACTTT
>TRBD1|TRBV5-1|TRBJ1-2|.
CASSRRDSLYGYTF
TGCGCCAGCAGCAGACGGGACAGCCTCTATGGCTACACCTTC
>.|TRBV27|TRBJ2-1|few
CASSIGGVPNNEQFF
TGTGCCAGCTCAATCGGGGGTGTACCAAACAATGAGCAGTTCTTC
>.|TRBV27|TRBJ1-2|.
CASSQTQGYGGYTF
TGTGCCAGCAGTCAGACTCAGGGTTACGGTGGCTACACCTTC
>TRBD2|TRBV9|TRBJ2-2|.
CASSRTTSGGELFF
TGTGCCAGCAGCCGGACGACTAGCGGGGGGGAGCTGTTTTTT
>.|TRBV5-6|TRBJ2-6|few
CASSLKAGLSGANVLTF
TGTGCCAGCAGCTTGAAAGCAGGTCTCTCTGGGGCCAACGTCCTGACTTTC
>.|TRBV12-3/TRBV12-4|TRBJ1-1|.
CASSLKGGTEAFF
TGTGCCAGCAGTTTGAAAGGGGGCACTGAAGCTTTCTTT
>TRBD1|TRBV24-1|TRBJ2-2|.
CATSRNDRANTGELFF
TGTGCCACCAGCAGAAACGACAGGGCGAACACCGGGGAGCTGTTTTTT
>TRBD2|TRBV11-3|TRBJ2-1|.
CASSGLAGAHYNEQFF
TGTGCCAGCAGCGGACTAGCGGGAGCCCACTACAATGAGCAGTTCTTC